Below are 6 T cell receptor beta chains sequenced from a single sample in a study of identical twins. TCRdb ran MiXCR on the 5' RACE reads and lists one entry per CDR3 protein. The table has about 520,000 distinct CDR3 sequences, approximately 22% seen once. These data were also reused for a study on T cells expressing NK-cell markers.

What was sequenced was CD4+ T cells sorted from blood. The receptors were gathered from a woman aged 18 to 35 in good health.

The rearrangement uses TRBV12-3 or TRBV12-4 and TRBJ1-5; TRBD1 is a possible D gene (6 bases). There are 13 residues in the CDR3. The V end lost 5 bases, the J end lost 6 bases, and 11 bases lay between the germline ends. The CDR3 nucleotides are TGTGCCAGCAGTCAGGGGTTAGGTCAGCCCCAGCATTTT. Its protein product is CASSQGLGQPQHF.

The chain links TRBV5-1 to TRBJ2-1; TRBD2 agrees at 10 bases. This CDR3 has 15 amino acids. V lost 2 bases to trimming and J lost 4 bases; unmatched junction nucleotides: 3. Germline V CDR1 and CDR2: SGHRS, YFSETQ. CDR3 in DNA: TGCGCCAGCAGCTTAAGCGGGGGGGTTTACAATGAGCAGTTCTTC. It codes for CASSLSGGVYNEQFF. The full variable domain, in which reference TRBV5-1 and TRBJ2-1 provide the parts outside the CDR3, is KAGVTQTPRYLIKTRGQQVTLSCSPISGHRSVSWYQQTPGQGLQFLFEYFSETQRNKGNFPGRFSGRQFSNSRSEMNVSTLELGDSALYLCASSLSGGVYNEQFFGPGTRLTVL.

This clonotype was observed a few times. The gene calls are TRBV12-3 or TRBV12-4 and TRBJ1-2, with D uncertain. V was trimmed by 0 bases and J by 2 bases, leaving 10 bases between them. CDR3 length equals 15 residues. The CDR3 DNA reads TGTGCCAGCAGTTTAGCGACCGGACCAAACTATGGCTACACCTTC. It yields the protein CASSLATGPNYGYTF.

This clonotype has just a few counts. The CDR3 region has the DNA TGTGCCAGTAGTAGGGGCTATGACCTCTCAACAGATACGCAGTATTTT. Translating it yields CASSRGYDLSTDTQYF. The rearrangement uses TRBV19 and TRBJ2-3; perhaps TRBD1 as D (5 bases). V lost 4 bases and J 3 bases, leaving 17 bases between the germline ends. This CDR3 contains 16 residues. Germline V CDR1 and CDR2: LNHDA, SQIVND (reference sequence).

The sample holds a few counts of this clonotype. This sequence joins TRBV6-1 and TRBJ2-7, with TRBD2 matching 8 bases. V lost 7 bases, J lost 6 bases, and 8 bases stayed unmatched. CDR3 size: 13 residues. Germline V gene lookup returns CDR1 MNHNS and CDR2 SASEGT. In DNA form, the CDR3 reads TGTGCCAGCACAAAGCGGGGGTTGGGCGAGCAGTACTTC. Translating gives CASTKRGLGEQYF.

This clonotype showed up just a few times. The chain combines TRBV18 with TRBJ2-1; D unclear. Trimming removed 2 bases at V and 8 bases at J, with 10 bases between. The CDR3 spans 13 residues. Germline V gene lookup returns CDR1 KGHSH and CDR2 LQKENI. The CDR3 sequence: CASSPFPRYEQFF. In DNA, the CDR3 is TGTGCCAGCTCACCATTTCCCCGATATGAGCAGTTCTTC.